What follows are 17 T cell receptor beta chains derived from one specimen sequenced in a study of T cell responses to AZD1222 COVID-19 vaccine. Produced via immunoSEQ multiplex PCR; TCRdb's table is partial and in-frame only. Here the sample spans some 97,000 clones, roughly nine tenths being singletons. Sequences were derived from peripheral blood, sampled on day 0 of AZD1222 vaccination. The receptors were gathered from an adult in good health.

V and J are TRBV28 and TRBJ1-4; perhaps TRBD1 as D (6 bases). The CDR3 spans 14 residues. CDR1 is MDHEN and CDR2 is SYDVKM in the germline V gene. Between the trimmed V and J ends, which lost 5 bases and 7 bases, there was a span of 14 bases. CDR3 DNA sequence: TGTGCCAGCAGTAACGCCGGGACACTTGAAAAACTGTTTTTT. As protein: CASSNAGTLEKLFF.

The J gene is TRBJ2-1, the V gene TRBV29-1; D is uncertain. This CDR3 has 12 amino acids. CDR1 is SQVTM, CDR2 ANQGSEA, per germline. V was cut by 4 bases and J by 8 bases, with 12 bases left in between. CDR3 sequence reads: CSVVFPGDEQFF. The CDR3 DNA is TGCAGCGTTGTCTTTCCCGGCGATGAGCAGTTCTTC.

This chain uses TRBV9 with TRBJ1-4; D uncertain. The V gene lost 0 bases and the J gene lost 7 bases, with 10 bases spanning the gap. Looked up from germline, CDR1 is SGDLS and CDR2 is YYNGEE. This CDR3 comprises 14 residues. The CDR3 spells CASSVGPAGEKLFF. The CDR3 DNA follows: TGTGCCAGCAGCGTAGGCCCCGCCGGTGAAAAACTGTTTTTT. Complete variable domain (other parts from reference TRBV9 and TRBJ1-4): DSGVTQTPKHLITATGQRVTLRCSPRSGDLSVYWYQQSLDQGLQFLIQYYNGEERAKGNILERFSAQQFPDLHSELNLSSLELGDSALYFCASSVGPAGEKLFFGSGTQLSVL.

The chain uses TRBV25-1 and TRBJ2-7; D unresolved. CDR1 is MGHDK and CDR2 is SYGVNS in the germline V gene. Trimming took 4 bases from V and 6 from J, leaving 7 bases between them. The CDR3 loop spans 11 amino acids. CDR3 amino acids: CASSVSGEQYF. Here the CDR3 DNA reads TGTGCCAGCAGTGTTTCTGGCGAGCAGTACTTC.

CDR3 DNA: TGTGCCTGGAGTCCCGGACCCGGCTCACCCCTCCACTTT. This gives the protein CAWSPGPGSPLHF. This chain uses TRBV30 with TRBJ1-6; no firm D call. The CDR3 is 13 amino acids. The V end was cut by 2 bases, the J end by 10 bases, with 12 bases between. Germline-derived CDR1 and CDR2 are GTSNPN and SVGIG (reference sequence).

The chain employs TRBV19 and TRBJ1-2; possible D gene TRBD1, 6 bases. Trimming took off 3 bases at V and 4 bases at J, with 12 bases between the two ends. Germline values: CDR1 LNHDA, CDR2 SQIVND (reference sequence). The length of the CDR3 is 14 residues. The CDR3 sequence is CASSIPGDFYGYTF. CDR3 sequence (DNA): TGTGCCAGTAGTATCCCAGGGGACTTCTATGGCTACACCTTC.

This clone was detected once. The chain links TRBV7-9 to TRBJ2-1; no definite D call. This CDR3 has 11 residues. In germline, CDR1 is SEHNR, CDR2 FQNEAQ (reference sequence). V was cut by 3 bases and J by 7 bases, with 4 bases left in between. The CDR3 region is CASSFSNEQFF. DNA for the CDR3: TGTGCCAGCAGCTTTAGTAATGAGCAGTTCTTC.

This sequence joins TRBV7-9 and TRBJ2-2; 14 positions agree with TRBD2. The germline gives CDR1 SEHNR, CDR2 FQNEAQ (reference sequence). The V gene end was trimmed by 3 bases and the J gene end by 3 bases; junction bases not matched to a gene: 6. The CDR3 has 18 residues. The CDR3 nucleotides read TGTGCCAGCAGCTTTGACCTGACTAGCGGGGGGGACACCGGGGAGCTGTTTTTT. Translation gives CASSFDLTSGGDTGELFF.

The chain is built from TRBV5-1 and TRBJ2-7; perhaps TRBD1 as D (6 bases). This CDR3 has 16 amino acids. V was clipped by 4 bases and J by 0 bases, with 17 bases between them. Germline V gene sequence: CDR1 SGHRS, CDR2 YFSETQ. This chain's CDR3 is CASSREDSQTSYEQYF. For the CDR3, the DNA is TGCGCCAGCAGCCGAGAGGACAGCCAAACCTCCTACGAGCAGTACTTC.

Details on this clone: Other DNA variants within this sample encode the same CDR3. V usage is TRBV5-1 and J usage is TRBJ1-1; D is possibly TRBD1 (6 bases). CDR1 and CDR2 (germline): SGHRS, YFSETQ. This CDR3 region has 13 residues. The V end was cut by 2 bases, the J end by 3 bases, with 8 bases between. The CDR3 protein is CASSLGGDTEAFF. CDR3 nucleotides: TGCGCCAGCAGCTTAGGGGGGGACACTGAAGCTTTCTTT.

V usage is TRBV27 and J usage is TRBJ2-2, with D tentatively TRBD2 (6 bases). This CDR3 contains 14 residues. Deletions cut 5 bases from V and 6 bases from J, with 13 bases between. Per the germline V gene, CDR1 is MNHEY and CDR2 is SMNVEV (reference sequence). The CDR3 bases are TGTGCCAGCAGTCCTTCCTGGGAGGCCGGGGAGCTGTTTTTT. Translating gives CASSPSWEAGELFF.

The chain is built from TRBV13 and TRBJ2-5; TRBD2 agrees at 8 bases. There are 14 residues in the CDR3. The ends lost 7 bases at V and 3 bases at J; junction bases unmatched: 7. The V gene's germline CDR1 is PRHDT and CDR2 FYEKMQ (reference sequence). In DNA form, the CDR3 reads TGTGCCAGCAAACGGGCGGGAGGAAAAGAGACCCAGTACTTC. It yields the protein CASKRAGGKETQYF.

In DNA form, the CDR3 reads TGTGCCAGCAGGGGGGACCTCTTAAATGAAAAACTGTTTTTT. It yields the protein CASRGDLLNEKLFF. The J gene is TRBJ1-4, the V gene TRBV6-5; D possibly corresponds to TRBD1 (5 bases). This CDR3 spans 14 amino acids. The V gene lost 6 bases and the J gene lost 5 bases, with 13 bases spanning the gap. Germline V gene lookup returns CDR1 MNHEY and CDR2 SVGAGI.

The chain recombines TRBV5-8 with TRBJ2-5; 11 nucleotides line up with TRBD2. In germline, CDR1 is SGHTS, CDR2 YDEGEE. The V gene end was trimmed by 3 bases and the J gene end by 2 bases; junction bases not matched to a gene: 9. The CDR3 runs 17 residues. The CDR3 nucleotides read TGTGCCAGCAGCTCCGGGACTAGCGGAGGGGCACAAGAGACCCAGTACTTC. Its translation: CASSSGTSGGAQETQYF.

J is TRBJ1-5 and V is TRBV28, with D perhaps TRBD1 (5 bases). Trimming removed 5 bases from V and 7 bases from J, with 12 bases in between. The CDR3 loop spans 13 amino acids. Germline values: CDR1 MDHEN, CDR2 SYDVKM. The CDR3 region is CASSRGAGQPQHF. The DNA of the CDR3 is TGTGCCAGCAGTCGAGGGGCAGGGCAGCCCCAGCATTTT.

The chain recombines TRBV12-2 with TRBJ1-5. TRBV12-2 is tagged as a pseudogene. The length of the CDR3 is 16 residues. CDR3 bases: TGTGCAAGTCGCCGGAATCTGACAGCGGCGGGGCAGCCCCAGCATTTT. Translated: CASRRNLTAAGQPQHF.

The count of this clone is one. This sequence joins TRBV3-1 (or the pseudogene TRBV3-2) and TRBJ2-3, with TRBD2 matching over 8 bases. This CDR3 is built from 13 residues. Germline CDR1 LGHDT, CDR2 YNNKEL (reference sequence). V shed 6 bases, J shed 3 bases, and the junction held 2 bases outside the gene matches. CDR3: CASRSGGTDTQYF. Written as DNA, the CDR3 is TGTGCCAGCAGGTCGGGGGGGACAGATACGCAGTATTTT.